The 20 T cell receptor beta chains in this list originate from one sample, sequenced in a study of OX40 agonist ivuxolimab in advanced cancers. Profiled with immunoSEQ multiplex PCR; TCRdb holds only in-frame clones, not every one. The data hold more than 10,000 clones, with approximately 85% observed a single time. Sequences were derived from CD4+ or CD8+ T cells sorted from blood, sampled in a trial of the OX40 agonist ivuxolimab. All receptors come from an adult with an advanced solid tumor such as melanoma, head and neck, liver or kidney cancer.

V is TRBV7-9 and J is TRBJ1-2; a possible D gene is TRBD1 (5 bases). Germline V gives CDR1 SEHNR, CDR2 FQNEAQ (reference sequence). V lost 4 bases to trimming and J lost 4 bases, with 10 bases between them. This CDR3 comprises 13 residues. The CDR3 spells CASSSTASYGYTF. The CDR3, as DNA: TGTGCCAGCAGCTCGACAGCATCCTATGGCTACACCTTC.

CDR3 residues: CASLARDRVGSPLHF. The CDR3 nucleotides are TGTGCCAGCTTAGCCCGGGACAGGGTTGGATCACCCCTCCACTTT. The V and J genes are TRBV2 and TRBJ1-6; TRBD1 matches 9 bases. Germline-derived CDR1 and CDR2 are SNHLY and FYNNEI. The CDR3 consists of 15 residues. V shed 8 bases and J 10 bases; nucleotides not matched to a gene: 12.

The chain couples TRBV5-6 to TRBJ2-7; D call uncertain. The V end lost 2 bases, the J end lost 2 bases, and 11 bases lay between the germline ends. Per germline, CDR1 SGHDT and CDR2 YYEEEE. The CDR3 is 14 residues long. CDR3 in amino acids: CASSFGPGTYEQYF. CDR3 DNA sequence: TGTGCCAGCAGCTTTGGACCGGGTACCTACGAGCAGTACTTC.

The table lists this clone with a few counts. J is TRBJ2-7 and V is TRBV7-9; D gene uncertain. Trimming shortened V by 4 bases and J by 3 bases, and 7 bases separated the two germline ends. The germline gives CDR1 SEHNR, CDR2 FQNEAQ (reference sequence). There are 12 residues in the CDR3. CDR3 residues: CASSSGYYEQYF. CDR3 nucleotides: TGTGCCAGCAGCTCTGGTTACTACGAGCAGTACTTC. Based on the CDR3 plus reference TRBV7-9 and TRBJ2-7, the full variable domain is DTGVSQNPRHKITKRGQNVTFRCDPISEHNRLYWYRQTLGQGPEFLTYFQNEAQLEKSRLLSDRFSAERPKGSFSTLEIQRTEQGDSAMYLCASSSGYYEQYFGPGTRLTVT.

This clone was detected only a few times. The chain combines TRBV4-1 with TRBJ2-2; weak D call: TRBD2 (5 bases). V was cut by 5 bases and J by 4 bases, with 14 bases left in between. From germline, CDR1 is MGHRA and CDR2 YSYEKL. This CDR3 contains 15 residues. The CDR3 loop is CASSGSRGSTGELFF. The CDR3 nucleotides are TGCGCCAGCAGCGGGAGCAGAGGGAGCACCGGGGAGCTGTTTTTT.

Only a few counts were recorded for this clone. V gene TRBV30 combines with J gene TRBJ2-1; 10 nucleotides agree with TRBD2. The CDR3 is 14 amino acids. The trim removed 4 bases at V and 10 bases at J, leaving 10 bases unmatched. Germline V lookup: CDR1 GTSNPN, CDR2 SVGIG (reference sequence). The CDR3 region has the DNA TGTGCCTGGACTGCTAGCGGGAGTCCTGGGGAGCAGTTCTTC. It yields the protein CAWTASGSPGEQFF.

This clone was detected only a few times. J is TRBJ1-2 and V is TRBV6-5; D is ambiguous. This CDR3 has 11 amino acids. The germline V gene encodes CDR1 MNHEY and CDR2 SVGAGI. The CDR3 protein is CATLGPRGYTF. The CDR3 DNA sequence: TGTGCGACCTTGGGCCCCCGGGGCTACACCTTC.

V gene TRBV28 combines with J gene TRBJ2-1, with D maybe TRBD1 (7 bases). This CDR3 is built from 14 residues. In germline, CDR1 is MDHEN, CDR2 SYDVKM. Between the trimmed V and J ends, which lost 6 bases and 1 base, there was a span of 10 bases. The CDR3 is CASRAGQSYNEQFF. The CDR3 coding sequence is TGTGCCAGCAGGGCGGGACAGTCCTACAATGAGCAGTTCTTC.

The CDR3 region has the DNA TGTGCCTGGAGTACGACTAGCAACCCTTACAATGAGCAGTTCTTC. It yields the protein CAWSTTSNPYNEQFF. V usage is TRBV30 and J usage is TRBJ2-1; 7 bases agree with TRBD2. Trimming at V came to 2 bases and at J to 4 bases, leaving 8 bases not matched to a gene. CDR3 length: 15 residues. Germline CDR1 is GTSNPN and CDR2 is SVGIG (reference sequence).

The gene calls are TRBV6-5 and TRBJ2-2, with unresolved D. CDR3 length: 12 amino acids. In germline, CDR1 is MNHEY, CDR2 SVGAGI. Trimming left V 4 bases short and J 6 bases short, with 6 bases between. The CDR3 coding sequence is TGTGCCAGCAGTTCCTCGCCCGGGGAGCTGTTTTTT. Its translation is CASSSSPGELFF.

This chain connects TRBV29-1 to TRBJ2-5, with 7 bases that match TRBD1. Germline values: CDR1 SQVTM, CDR2 ANQGSEA. The CDR3 has 14 amino acids. The J segment lost 5 bases and the V segment lost 1 base, leaving 7 bases of the junction unmatched. The CDR3 here is CSVEVGTGEETQYF. In DNA, the CDR3 is TGCAGCGTTGAAGTAGGAACAGGGGAGGAGACCCAGTACTTC.

This clone is a singleton in its sample. The CDR3 nucleotides read TGTGCCATCAGACGTGAAGACCAAGACAATGAGCAGTTCTTC. Translated, it gives CAIRREDQDNEQFF. The chain is built from TRBV10-3 and TRBJ2-1; D ambiguous. CDR1 and CDR2 (germline): ENHRY, SYGVKD. The CDR3 is 14 amino acids. The V gene lost 6 bases and the J gene lost 5 bases, with 14 bases spanning the gap.

The V and J genes are TRBV28 and TRBJ2-2; 15 nucleotides line up with TRBD2. The CDR3 runs 20 residues. V dropped 5 bases and J dropped 4; count of bases not matched to a gene: 14. The germline CDR1 and CDR2 sequences are MDHEN and SYDVKM. The CDR3 reads CASSPGWTSGGAYRTGELFF. As DNA, the CDR3 is TGTGCCAGCAGTCCCGGTTGGACTAGCGGGGGGGCATATCGCACCGGGGAGCTGTTTTTT.

This rearrangement joins TRBV29-1 to TRBJ1-5; unclear D gene. V lost 1 base to trimming and J lost 6 bases, with 13 bases between them. From germline, CDR1 is SQVTM and CDR2 ANQGSEA. The CDR3 has 14 residues. Written as DNA, the CDR3 is TGCAGCGTTGAAGGGCAGGACTCCGGTCAGCCCCAGCATTTT. Protein: CSVEGQDSGQPQHF. Together with reference TRBV29-1 and TRBJ1-5, the CDR3 gives the full variable domain: SAVISQKPSRDICQRGTSLTIQCQVDSQVTMMFWYRQQPGQSLTLIATANQGSEATYESGFVIDKFPISRPNLTFSTLTVSNMSPEDSSIYLCSVEGQDSGQPQHFGDGTRLSIL.

The sample holds one count of this clone. The chain links TRBV4-2 to TRBJ2-7, with 11 positions matching TRBD2. The CDR3 runs to 15 residues. V lost 0 bases and J lost 5; bases outside the gene matches: 3. The germline CDR1 and CDR2 sequences are LGHNA and YNFKEQ. The CDR3 nucleotides read TGTGCCAGCAGCCAAGATACTAGCGGGAGCGACGAGCAGTACTTC. Residues: CASSQDTSGSDEQYF.

This rearrangement joins TRBV4-1 to TRBJ2-7; TRBD1 or TRBD2 may be the D gene (7 bases each). The CDR3 contains 16 residues. Looked up from germline, CDR1 is MGHRA and CDR2 is YSYEKL. Deletions cut 5 bases from V and 3 bases from J, with 20 bases between. For the CDR3, the DNA is TGCGCCAGCAGCACTCAGGGGGGGCGCGGGAGCTACGAGCAGTACTTC. Its protein is CASSTQGGRGSYEQYF.

This chain joins TRBV29-1 and TRBJ1-2; D is unresolved. In germline, CDR1 is SQVTM, CDR2 ANQGSEA. This CDR3 is built from 11 residues. V was shortened by 1 base and J by 3 bases, with 3 bases between the two germline ends. CDR3 coding DNA: TGCAGCGTTGAAGGGGACTATGGCTACACCTTC. Translation: CSVEGDYGYTF.

This chain joins TRBV2 and TRBJ1-3, with D uncertain. From germline, CDR1 is SNHLY and CDR2 FYNNEI. The V end was cut by 6 bases, the J end by 4 bases, with 7 bases between. The CDR3 consists of 12 residues. DNA for the CDR3: TGTGCCAGCAGATCGGGGGGAAACACCATATATTTT. Amino acids: CASRSGGNTIYF.

The chain recombines TRBV13 with TRBJ2-1, with 10 nucleotides matching TRBD2. The V gene end was trimmed by 4 bases and the J gene end by 7 bases; junction bases not matched to a gene: 10. The germline CDR1 and CDR2 sequences are PRHDT and FYEKMQ (reference sequence). The CDR3 length is 16 residues. The CDR3 sequence is CASSWTLAGVDNEQFF. The CDR3 nucleotides read TGTGCCAGCAGCTGGACCCTAGCGGGGGTAGATAATGAGCAGTTCTTC.

The rearrangement links TRBV9 to TRBJ2-1; TRBD2 matches at 7 bases. The CDR3 runs to 14 residues. The germline gives CDR1 SGDLS, CDR2 YYNGEE. V dropped 4 bases and J dropped 4; count of bases not matched to a gene: 5. The CDR3 region has the DNA TGTGCCAGCAGCCCAGCGGGGCGGTACAATGAGCAGTTCTTC. This sequence encodes CASSPAGRYNEQFF.